One and the same sample provided the 6 T cell receptor beta chains below, sequenced in a study of neoadjuvant anti-PD-1 for oral cavity cancer. Generated by immunoSEQ multiplex PCR, the TCRdb table keeps only in-frame clones and is missing some. The data contain around 20,000 clones, approximately 70% of them singletons. This specimen consisted of PBMCs, obtained before nivolumab (anti-PD-1) treatment. Receptors originate from a person between 40 and 85 years old with oral cavity squamous cell carcinoma.

The chain has TRBV10-3 and TRBJ2-2; possibly TRBD1 or TRBD2 for D (5 bases each). The CDR3 covers 16 residues. The germline V gene has CDR1 ENHRY and CDR2 SYGVKD. V was pared by 3 bases and J by 3 bases, with 14 bases between. The CDR3 region is CAISDPGRGYTGELFF. CDR3 DNA: TGTGCCATCAGTGACCCGGGACGAGGGTACACCGGGGAGCTGTTTTTT.

The chain employs TRBV5-1 and TRBJ2-5; the D is unclear. This CDR3 comprises 13 residues. Germline values: CDR1 SGHRS, CDR2 YFSETQ. Trimming took off 0 bases at V and 2 bases at J, with 5 bases between the two ends. CDR3 amino acids: CASSLGIQETQYF. DNA for the CDR3: TGCGCCAGCAGCTTGGGAATACAAGAGACCCAGTACTTC.

The J gene is TRBJ2-3, the V gene TRBV5-1; 7 bases match TRBD1. The J segment lost 0 bases and the V segment lost 4 bases, leaving 5 bases of the junction unmatched. The CDR3 length is 15 residues. Per germline, CDR1 SGHRS and CDR2 YFSETQ. Here the CDR3 reads CASSPGQWSTDTQYF. CDR3 nucleotides: TGCGCCAGCAGCCCGGGACAGTGGAGCACAGATACGCAGTATTTT. Full variable domain (remainder filled in from reference TRBV5-1 and TRBJ2-3): KAGVTQTPRYLIKTRGQQVTLSCSPISGHRSVSWYQQTPGQGLQFLFEYFSETQRNKGNFPGRFSGRQFSNSRSEMNVSTLELGDSALYLCASSPGQWSTDTQYFGPGTRLTVL.

The V and J genes are TRBV10-3 and TRBJ1-4, with unresolved D. Deletions cut 4 bases from V and 8 bases from J, with 11 bases between. There are 13 residues in the CDR3. CDR1 is ENHRY, CDR2 SYGVKD, per germline. CDR3 loop: CAISGGNYEKLFF. In DNA form, the CDR3 reads TGTGCCATCAGTGGGGGAAATTACGAAAAACTGTTTTTT.

The V call is TRBV4-2, the J call TRBJ1-5, with D maybe TRBD1 (5 bases). The CDR3 runs to 16 residues. Per germline, CDR1 LGHNA and CDR2 YNFKEQ. Trimming removed 0 bases from V and 1 base from J, with 10 bases in between. CDR3 sequence (DNA): TGTGCCAGCAGCCAAGATACCGGGGGAAGCAATCAGCCCCAGCATTTT. Encoded protein: CASSQDTGGSNQPQHF.

This sequence joins TRBV6-1 and TRBJ2-7, with 9 bases aligning to TRBD1. After removal of 6 bases from V and 6 bases from J, the junction contained 0 bases not matched to a gene. This CDR3 is 11 amino acids long. Germline CDR1 and CDR2: MNHNS and SASEGT. The DNA for the CDR3 is TGTGCCAGCAGGGACAGGGGCGAGCAGTACTTC. Its protein is CASRDRGEQYF.